This T cell receptor (beta chain) was observed in a study of vaccination effects on CD4 cells after COVID-19 (dated by TCRdb to 2022 to 2024). For the wider study: Participants received two doses of either the BNT162b2 or the mRNA-1273 mRNA SARS-CoV-2 vaccine. Cultures from other donors in the study were sequenced with the Oncomine TCR Beta short-read assay on an Illumina iSeq 100. A total of 10 COVID-19 convalescent patients and a handful of SARS-CoV-2-naive healthy vaccine recipients were included in the full study. SARS-CoV-2 spike-specific CD4+ TCR repertoires were compared before and after mRNA vaccination in COVID-19 convalescent patients and in infection-naive vaccine recipients. General findings and caveats noted by the study authors: The study was limited by a small number of convalescent patients and lacked early post-infection timepoints. Among healthy vaccine recipients, nearly all vaccine-induced clones were SARS-CoV-2 mono-reactive, and only 1 of 255 was cross-reactive with common cold coronaviruses. At late post-vaccination timepoints, both infection-induced and vaccine-induced clones showed marked clonal contraction, consistent with waning T cell responses.

Comments on this clone: Its antigen is currently not known. There are no base qualities to consult, and no much larger clone falls within one base.

CDR1 and CDR2 (SNHLY, FYNNEI) derive from the germline V gene. Relative to germline, V is missing 6 bases and J is missing 4 bases, with 5 bases of the junction outside any gene match. The CDR3 has 14 amino acids, counting the end cysteine and phenylalanine. Of all the DNA, just the CDR3 is kept, 42 bases in frame from base 1. Libraries were made using the immunoSEQ multiplex PCR assay. DNA from the cultured, isolated CD4+ T cells was subjected to TCR beta CDR3 sequencing. Turning to the authors' computational methods: Non-productive TCR sequences were removed and reads were trimmed to the CDR3 region, keeping CDR3s of at least 7 amino acids. The MANAFEST web app was used to identify antigen-specific clonotypes by comparing expansion in peptide wells with expansion in reference cultures. To be called positive, a clone needed expansion at FDR<0.05 compared with the reference and with all other wells, an odds ratio greater than 5, and a frequency greater than 0.1% in two replicate wells. A clonotype was called cross-reactive if it was significantly expanded both in SARS-CoV-2 spike wells and in at least one common cold coronavirus spike condition. CDR3 similarity was assessed by Levenshtein distance with the stringdist R package, and unrooted trees were built with ape in R 3.6.1. TCRdb provides this immuneACCESS table in a form limited to in-frame rearrangements. Some clones are lacking; in checked studies, under half of them reflect an unresolved V gene, and why the rest are absent is not known. The V and J calls and clone size are taken from that table; D and trimming were inferred from the DNA. The sample table shows about 20,000 clones, and around 72% are seen once. The ten largest make up approximately 19% of the sample.

In the ViraFEST assay, PBMC were stimulated with viral peptide pools, and TCR sequencing was then used to find antigen-specific CD4+ T cell clonotypes based on their expansion. After roughly 11 days of culture, CD4+ T cells were isolated with the EasySep CD4+ T cell isolation kit. Healthy vaccine recipients had no prior SARS-CoV-2 infection, confirmed by negative nucleocapsid antibodies before and after vaccination. Two million PBMC per well were cultured with approximately 10 ug/ml peptides in IMDM containing approximately 4.7% human AB serum, approximately 10 IU/ml IL-2 and gentamicin. Half of the culture medium was replaced with fresh IL-2-containing medium on days 3 and 7. Unless otherwise noted, each peptide stimulation condition was cultured in triplicate wells. PBMC were separated from whole blood using Ficoll-Paque Plus gradient centrifugation and were then either cryopreserved at -140C or used fresh. The overlapping peptide pools covered the spike proteins of SARS-CoV-2 and of the common cold coronaviruses HCoV-NL63, HCoV-OC43 and HCoV-229E. The QIAamp micro DNA kit was used to extract genomic DNA from the cultured CD4+ T cells.

This TCR derives from a human donor who received a COVID-19 vaccine. The V gene is TRBV2 and the J gene is TRBJ2-5; TRBD2 agrees with 10 junctional bases. The sample was CD4+ T cells from PBMCs cultured with HCoV-NL63 spike peptides, taken before COVID-19 vaccination. The cell subset or site label on this specimen signifies: HCoV-NL63 spike overlapping peptide pool stimulation. The CDR3 is CASSLAGVGETQYF. The sequenced DNA: TGTGCCAGCAGCCTAGCGGGAGTAGGAGAGACCCAGTACTTC.